Listed here are 9 T cell receptor beta chains from one sample, sequenced in a study of shared T cell receptors in the human thymus. TCRdb's table, derived via immunoSEQ multiplex PCR, lists solely in-frame clones and lacks some. This sample has fewer than 700,000 clones, with roughly 88% found just once. The same specimen was also included in a second study, on human thymus T cells.

Sequenced: thymocytes. The origin of the receptors is a boy in the first two years of life with a congenital heart defect.

V and J are TRBV27 and TRBJ2-1; 7 bases line up with TRBD1. Germline loops: CDR1 MNHEY, CDR2 SMNVEV (reference sequence). The CDR3 is 18 residues long. V gave up 4 bases and J gave up 4 bases; unmatched junction bases: 16. CDR3 region: CASSSTPLDRVGYNEQFF. CDR3 DNA: TGTGCCAGCAGTTCTACCCCCCTCGACAGGGTCGGGTACAATGAGCAGTTCTTC.

This clone is a singleton in its sample. The gene calls are TRBV2 and TRBJ1-5; a possible D gene is TRBD1 (6 bases). The V gene lost 11 bases and the J gene lost 6 bases, with 17 bases spanning the gap. Germline assignment: CDR1 SNHLY and CDR2 FYNNEI. The CDR3 runs 13 residues. The CDR3 DNA is TGTGCCGACAGACCCGCCAGGGGTCAGCCCCAGCATTTT. This codes for CADRPARGQPQHF.

This chain connects TRBV5-1 to TRBJ2-1, with 8 bases that match TRBD2. This CDR3 comprises 14 residues. The germline V gene encodes CDR1 SGHRS and CDR2 YFSETQ. Losses at the gene ends were 1 base for V and 7 bases for J; bases not matched to a gene: 4. This CDR3 reads CASSLRASGNEQFF. The CDR3 coding sequence is TGCGCCAGCAGCTTGCGGGCTAGCGGGAATGAGCAGTTCTTC. Full variable domain (missing parts from reference TRBV5-1 and TRBJ2-1): KAGVTQTPRYLIKTRGQQVTLSCSPISGHRSVSWYQQTPGQGLQFLFEYFSETQRNKGNFPGRFSGRQFSNSRSEMNVSTLELGDSALYLCASSLRASGNEQFFGPGTRLTVL.

The chain couples TRBV19 to TRBJ2-5; TRBD1 matches at 7 bases. The junction had 10 bases not matched to a gene; V was cut back by 5 bases and J by 4 bases. The CDR3 sequence is 15 residues long. The germline V gene has CDR1 LNHDA and CDR2 SQIVND (reference sequence). For the CDR3, the DNA is TGTGCCAGTAGTCCCCGGGACAGTCAGGGAGAGACCCAGTACTTC. It is translated as CASSPRDSQGETQYF.

The rearrangement joins TRBV4-2 to TRBJ2-1; 11 nucleotides line up with TRBD2. Per germline, CDR1 LGHNA and CDR2 YNFKEQ. The V and J ends lost 3 bases and 10 bases, in that order; junction bases with no gene match: 14. This CDR3 contains 17 residues. The CDR3 nucleotides are TGTGCCAGCAGCCAGGCCATAGCGGGAGGGGAACCATGGGAGCAGTTCTTC. This codes for CASSQAIAGGEPWEQFF.

The chain is built from TRBV4-2 and TRBJ2-1, with 10 bases matching TRBD2. J gave up 3 bases and V 1 base, and 12 bases lay outside the gene matches. CDR3 size: 19 residues. Germline loops: CDR1 LGHNA, CDR2 YNFKEQ. CDR3 in amino acids: CASSQANLQGLAFYNEQFF. CDR3 nucleotide sequence: TGTGCCAGCAGCCAAGCGAATCTCCAGGGACTAGCGTTCTACAATGAGCAGTTCTTC.

This sequence joins TRBV25-1 and TRBJ1-1, with 8 bases lining up with TRBD1. Germline loops: CDR1 MGHDK, CDR2 SYGVNS. This CDR3 has 16 amino acids. After removal of 3 bases from V and 3 bases from J, the junction contained 9 bases not matched to a gene. CDR3 sequence: CASSDNREDRDTEAFF. CDR3 nucleotides: TGTGCCAGCAGTGACAATAGAGAGGACAGGGACACTGAAGCTTTCTTT.

This clone has a handful of counts. This same CDR3 is encoded by further DNA sequences in the sample. The rearrangement joins TRBV30 to TRBJ2-7; tentatively, D is TRBD1 (5 bases). The CDR3 loop spans 12 amino acids. The germline V gene has CDR1 GTSNPN and CDR2 SVGIG (reference sequence). Trimming cost V 2 bases and J 2 bases, with 7 bases left between them. Here the CDR3 DNA reads TGTGCCTGGAGTCCAGGGACCTACGAGCAGTACTTC. Amino acids: CAWSPGTYEQYF.

The chain has TRBV12-5 and TRBJ2-5; TRBD1 is a possible D gene (5 bases). The germline V and J ends were trimmed by 3 bases and 1 base, with 15 bases remaining between them. CDR1 is LGHNT and CDR2 is FRNRAP in the germline V gene. CDR3 size: 16 residues. The CDR3 reads CASGLGPGWPQETQYF. For the CDR3, the DNA is TGTGCTAGTGGTTTAGGGCCAGGGTGGCCCCAAGAGACCCAGTACTTC.